This TCR beta chain emerged from a study of T cells in Graves' hyperthyroidism and ophthalmopathy. This clonotype occurred many times. A much larger clone lies one base from this, so it may be a read error. RNA transcripts provided the source from which TCR beta CDR3 regions were amplified. The TCR CDR3 was amplified in a first-round RT-PCR using the HTBI primer set. TCRdb re-called the multiplex PCR reads with MiXCR, one entry per CDR3 protein. Of approximately 610,000 distinct CDR3 sequences listed, about 15% are singletons. Diagnosis relied on clinical symptoms, serum thyroxine and TRAb, thyroid ultrasound and orbital computed tomography. The CDR3 consists of 15 residues. Per the germline V gene, CDR1 is SGHTA and CDR2 is FQGNSA.

The rearrangement joins TRBV7-2 to TRBJ1-1, with a tentative D call TRBD1 (5 bases). The clonotype was recovered from a woman in her forties with Graves' ophthalmopathy. The specimen sequenced was blood. The CDR3 region has the DNA TGTGCCGGCAGCTTGAGTGGGGCAGGGAACACTGAAGCTTTCTTT. Translating it yields CAGSLSGAGNTEAFF.